Detailed here is one T cell receptor (beta chain). Its specificity is unknown. One junction end disagrees with the germline gene, perhaps due to a read error. The assay was immunoSEQ multiplex PCR, and TCRdb's table has in-frame clones only and misses some. The sample lists 25,000 to 35,000 clones, roughly 86% occurring once. The data derive from a study of multiple sclerosis patients with progressive multifocal leukoencephalopathy. Study findings and constraints: TRBV and TRBJ usage showed no common pattern when PML developed.

Time point meaning: roughly 6 months of natalizumab therapy. Germline lookup yields CDR1 SSHAT and CDR2 FNYEAQ (reference sequence). The CDR3 consists of 18 residues. V usage is TRBV7-7 and J usage is TRBJ1-4; 7 nucleotides line up with TRBD1. The material was PBMCs, obtained from a patient treated with natalizumab. This clonotype originated in a human donor with multiple sclerosis. CDR3 DNA: TGTGCTAGCAGCACACCTCACGCAGGGGGAAGGTCGGATGAAAAACTGTTTTTT. Translation gives CASSTPHAGGRSDEKLFF. Looking up the rest from reference TRBV7-7 and TRBJ1-4 gives the full variable domain: GAGVSQSPRYKVTKRGQDVTLRCDPISSHATLYWYQQALGQGPEFLTYFNYEAQPDKSGLPSDRFSAERPEGSISTLTIQRTEQRDSAMYRCASSTPHAGGRSDEKLFFGSGTQLSVL.